The present T cell receptor beta chain was sequenced within a study of cytomegalovirus exposure and HLA in healthy donors. As for the study in general: Early released data comprised 80 million to 90 million unique TCRs from HLA-typed donors.

PCR was performed using 60 Vbeta and 13 Jbeta primers. Assay: immunoSEQ multiplex PCR; the TCRdb copy retains only in-frame clones and omits some. The table records under 150,000 clones, roughly four fifths of them present only once. As for this clone: Its antigen is not known.

Whole-study findings and limits: One variant, a missense change in DCLRE1C, was linked in a later analysis to TCR beta V- and J-gene trimming. In vitro experiments confirmed that a few CMV-associated chains were specific for CMV antigens. The study flagged some 170 TCR beta chains as cytomegalovirus-associated.

CDR3 length equals 13 residues. The germline V gene encodes CDR1 SGHTS and CDR2 YDEGEE. V lost 3 bases to trimming and J lost 10 bases, with 16 bases between them. The clonotype originates from a young man in good health and CMV-seronegative. The chain recombines TRBV5-8 with TRBJ2-5; tentative D call: TRBD1 (6 bases). Sequences were obtained from PBMCs. The DNA of the CDR3 is TGTGCCAGCAGCTGGGGGCCCGATCGGGTCCAGTACTTC. This gives the protein CASSWGPDRVQYF. The whole variable domain, filled in from reference TRBV5-8 and TRBJ2-5, reads EAGVTQSPTHLIKTRGQQATLRCSPISGHTSVYWYQQALGLGLQFLLWYDEGEERNRGNFPPRFSGRQFPNYSSELNVNALELEDSALYLCASSWGPDRVQYFGPGTRLLVL.